The clone carrying this TCR beta chain was seen just once. The data originate from a study of blood T cell repertoires in COVID-19. Background on the study: The study drew acute and convalescent COVID-19 samples from the United States, Italy and Spain. Sources were T cells, B-cell-depleted T cells, or PBMCs; the material itself was cDNA or gDNA.

This CDR3 has 15 residues. In germline, CDR1 is KGHDR, CDR2 SFDVKD. The J segment lost 1 base and the V segment lost 6 bases, leaving 5 bases of the junction unmatched. The authors' processing: Amplified reference gene primers provided the basis for estimating nucleated cell counts. Measured with immunoSEQ multiplex PCR; TCRdb has only the in-frame clones, and not every one. V and J calls and clone size follow that table, whereas D and trimming were derived from the DNA. The repertoire holds over 100,000 clones, nearly 70% seen once, with 1.9% in the top ten. The sample consisted of peripheral blood. This chain links TRBV24-1 with TRBJ2-1; 7 nucleotides match TRBD2. This TCR was sampled from a woman between 65 and 79 years old with acute or convalescent COVID-19. For the CDR3, the DNA is TGTGCCACCAGTCAGCGGGGCTGGTCCTACAATGAGCAGTTCTTC. Translation gives CATSQRGWSYNEQFF.